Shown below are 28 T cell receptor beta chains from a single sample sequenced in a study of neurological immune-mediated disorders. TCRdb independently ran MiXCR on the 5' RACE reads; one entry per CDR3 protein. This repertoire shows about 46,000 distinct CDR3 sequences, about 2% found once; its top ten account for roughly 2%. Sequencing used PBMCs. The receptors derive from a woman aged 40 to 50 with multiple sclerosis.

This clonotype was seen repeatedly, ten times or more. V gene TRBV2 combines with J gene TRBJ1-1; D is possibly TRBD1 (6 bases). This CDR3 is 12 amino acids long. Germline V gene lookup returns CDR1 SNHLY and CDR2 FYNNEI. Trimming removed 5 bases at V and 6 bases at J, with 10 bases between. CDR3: CASSTNRAEAFF. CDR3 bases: TGTGCCAGCAGTACCAACAGGGCTGAAGCTTTCTTT. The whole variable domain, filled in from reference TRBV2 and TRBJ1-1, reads EPEVTQTPSHQVTQMGQEVILRCVPISNHLYFYWYRQILGQKVEFLVSFYNNEISEKSEIFDDQFSVERPDGSNFTLKIRSTKLEDSAMYFCASSTNRAEAFFGQGTRLTVV.

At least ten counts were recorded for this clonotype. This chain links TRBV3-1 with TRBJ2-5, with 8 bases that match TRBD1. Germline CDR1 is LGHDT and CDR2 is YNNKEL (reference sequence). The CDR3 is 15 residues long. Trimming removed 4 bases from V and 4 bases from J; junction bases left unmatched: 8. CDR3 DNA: TGTGCCAGCAGCCGATCAGGACAGGGAGGAGAGACCCAGTACTTC. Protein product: CASSRSGQGGETQYF.

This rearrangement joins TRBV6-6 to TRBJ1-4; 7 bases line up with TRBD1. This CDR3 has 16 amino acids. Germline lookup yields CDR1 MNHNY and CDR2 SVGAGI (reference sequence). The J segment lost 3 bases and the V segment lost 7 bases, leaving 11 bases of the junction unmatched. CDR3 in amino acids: CASTRPGQRSNEKLFF. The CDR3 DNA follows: TGTGCCAGCACGAGACCGGGACAGAGATCTAATGAAAAACTGTTTTTT.

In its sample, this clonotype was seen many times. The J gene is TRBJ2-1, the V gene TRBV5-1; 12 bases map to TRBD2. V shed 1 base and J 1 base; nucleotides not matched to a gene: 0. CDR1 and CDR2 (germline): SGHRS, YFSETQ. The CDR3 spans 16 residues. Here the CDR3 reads CASSLTSGGSYNEQFF. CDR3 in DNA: TGCGCCAGCAGCTTGACTAGCGGGGGGTCCTACAATGAGCAGTTCTTC.

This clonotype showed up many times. The CDR3: CSARDRGPAYEQYF. The CDR3 DNA is TGCAGTGCTAGAGACCGGGGGCCCGCCTACGAGCAGTACTTC. This chain links TRBV20-1 with TRBJ2-7, with D possibly being TRBD1 or TRBD2 (6 bases each). CDR1 and CDR2 from the germline V gene are DFQATT and SNEGSKA (reference sequence). This CDR3 has 14 residues. The V end lost 0 bases, the J end lost 2 bases, and 11 bases lay between the germline ends.

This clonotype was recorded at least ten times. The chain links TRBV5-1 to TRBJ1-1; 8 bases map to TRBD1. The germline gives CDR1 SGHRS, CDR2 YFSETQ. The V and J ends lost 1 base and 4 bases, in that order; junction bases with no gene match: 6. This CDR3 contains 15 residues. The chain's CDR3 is CASSLQGAESTEAFF. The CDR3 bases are TGCGCCAGCAGCTTGCAGGGGGCGGAGAGCACTGAAGCTTTCTTT.

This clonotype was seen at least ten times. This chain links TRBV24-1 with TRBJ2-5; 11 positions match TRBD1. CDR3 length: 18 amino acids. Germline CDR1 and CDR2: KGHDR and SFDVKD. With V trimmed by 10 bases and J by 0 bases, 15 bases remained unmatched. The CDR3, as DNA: TGTGCCACGATCCTCGCTATTCGGACAGGGGGCGACCAAGAGACCCAGTACTTC. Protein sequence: CATILAIRTGGDQETQYF.

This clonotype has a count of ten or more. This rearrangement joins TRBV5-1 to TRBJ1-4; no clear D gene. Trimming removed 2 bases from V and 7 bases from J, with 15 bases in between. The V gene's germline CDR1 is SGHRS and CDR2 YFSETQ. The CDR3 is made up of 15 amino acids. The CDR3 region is CASSLWHEPGEKLFF. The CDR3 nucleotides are TGCGCCAGCAGCTTATGGCACGAACCAGGTGAAAAACTGTTTTTT.

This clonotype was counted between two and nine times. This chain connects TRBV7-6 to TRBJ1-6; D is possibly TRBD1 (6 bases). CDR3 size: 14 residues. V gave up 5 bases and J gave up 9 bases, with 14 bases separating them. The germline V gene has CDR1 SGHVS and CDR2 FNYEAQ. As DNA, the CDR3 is TGTGCCAGCAGCCACCGTGGACAGCTTTCACCCCTCCACTTT. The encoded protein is CASSHRGQLSPLHF.

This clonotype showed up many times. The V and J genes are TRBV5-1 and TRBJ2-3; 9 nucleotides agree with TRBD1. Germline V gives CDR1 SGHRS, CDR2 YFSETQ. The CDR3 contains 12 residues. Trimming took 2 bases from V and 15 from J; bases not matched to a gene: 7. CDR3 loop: CASSFVGDRVYF. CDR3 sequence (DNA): TGCGCCAGCAGCTTCGTGGGGGACAGGGTTTATTTT.

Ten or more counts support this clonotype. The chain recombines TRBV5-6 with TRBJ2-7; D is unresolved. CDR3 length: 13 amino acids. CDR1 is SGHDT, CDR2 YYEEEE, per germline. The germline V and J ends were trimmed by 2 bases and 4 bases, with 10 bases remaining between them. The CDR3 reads CASSFGDIYEQYF. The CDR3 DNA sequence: TGTGCCAGCAGCTTCGGAGACATATACGAGCAGTACTTC.

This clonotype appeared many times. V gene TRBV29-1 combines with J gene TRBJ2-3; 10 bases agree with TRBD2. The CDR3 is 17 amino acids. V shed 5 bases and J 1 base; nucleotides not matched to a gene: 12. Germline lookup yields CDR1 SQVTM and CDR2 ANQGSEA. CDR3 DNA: TGCAGCGTTTGCACCGGGACTAGCGACGGAGGCACAGATACGCAGTATTTT. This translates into CSVCTGTSDGGTDTQYF.

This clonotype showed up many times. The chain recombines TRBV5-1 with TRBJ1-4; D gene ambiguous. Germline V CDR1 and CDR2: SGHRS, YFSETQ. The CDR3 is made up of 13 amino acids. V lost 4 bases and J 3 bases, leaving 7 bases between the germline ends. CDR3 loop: CASSPGSNEKLFF. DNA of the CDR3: TGCGCCAGCAGCCCAGGATCTAATGAAAAACTGTTTTTT. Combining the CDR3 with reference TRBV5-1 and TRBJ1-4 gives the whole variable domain KAGVTQTPRYLIKTRGQQVTLSCSPISGHRSVSWYQQTPGQGLQFLFEYFSETQRNKGNFPGRFSGRQFSNSRSEMNVSTLELGDSALYLCASSPGSNEKLFFGSGTQLSVL.

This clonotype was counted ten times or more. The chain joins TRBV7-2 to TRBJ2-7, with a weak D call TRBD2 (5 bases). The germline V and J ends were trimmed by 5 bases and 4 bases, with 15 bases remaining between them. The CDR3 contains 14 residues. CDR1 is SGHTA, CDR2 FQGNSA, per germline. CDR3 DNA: TGTGCCAGCAGCCTACGCCCGGGCGGGTACGAGCAGTACTTC. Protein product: CASSLRPGGYEQYF. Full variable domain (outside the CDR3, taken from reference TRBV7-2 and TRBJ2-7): GAGVSQSPSNKVTEKGKDVELRCDPISGHTALYWYRQSLGQGLEFLIYFQGNSAPDKSGLPSDRFSAERTGGSVSTLTIQRTQQEDSAVYLCASSLRPGGYEQYFGPGTRLTVT.

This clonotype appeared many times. The CDR3 is CASSSGASTEAFF. The CDR3 DNA sequence: TGTGCCAGCAGCAGCGGGGCCTCCACTGAAGCTTTCTTT. V usage is TRBV7-9 and J usage is TRBJ1-1; possibly TRBD1 for D (5 bases). The germline V gene encodes CDR1 SEHNR and CDR2 FQNEAQ (reference sequence). V shed 5 bases and J shed 4 bases, with 11 bases lying between them. The CDR3 covers 13 residues.

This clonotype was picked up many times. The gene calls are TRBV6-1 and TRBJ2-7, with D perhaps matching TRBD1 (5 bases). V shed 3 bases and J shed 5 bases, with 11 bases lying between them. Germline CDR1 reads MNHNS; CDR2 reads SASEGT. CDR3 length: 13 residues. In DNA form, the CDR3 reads TGTGCCAGCAGTGACGTTGGGGCAGACGAGCAGTACTTC. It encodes CASSDVGADEQYF.

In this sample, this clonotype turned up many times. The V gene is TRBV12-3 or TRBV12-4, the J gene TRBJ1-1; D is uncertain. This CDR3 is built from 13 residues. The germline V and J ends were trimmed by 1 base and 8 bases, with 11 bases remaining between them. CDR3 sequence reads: CASSLVRTAEAFF. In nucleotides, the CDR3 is TGTGCCAGCAGTTTAGTAAGGACCGCCGAAGCTTTCTTT.

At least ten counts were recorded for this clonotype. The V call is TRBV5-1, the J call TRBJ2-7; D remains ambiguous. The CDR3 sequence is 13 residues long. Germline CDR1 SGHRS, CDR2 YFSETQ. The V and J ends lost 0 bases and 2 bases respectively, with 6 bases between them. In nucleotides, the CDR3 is TGCGCCAGCAGCTTGGAACAGCCCTACGAGCAGTACTTC. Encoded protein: CASSLEQPYEQYF.

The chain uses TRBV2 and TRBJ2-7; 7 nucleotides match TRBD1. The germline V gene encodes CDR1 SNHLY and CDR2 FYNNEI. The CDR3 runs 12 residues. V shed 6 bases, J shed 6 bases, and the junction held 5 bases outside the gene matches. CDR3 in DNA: TGTGCCAGCAGCCGGGACAGCACCGAGCAGTACTTC. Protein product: CASSRDSTEQYF.

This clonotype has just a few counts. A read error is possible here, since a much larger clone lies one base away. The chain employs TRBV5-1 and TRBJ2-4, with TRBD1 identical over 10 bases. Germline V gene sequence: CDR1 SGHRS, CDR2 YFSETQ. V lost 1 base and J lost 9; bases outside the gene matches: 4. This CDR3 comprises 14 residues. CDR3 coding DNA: TGCGCCAGCAGCTTGTGGGACAGGGGTAGCATTCAGTACTTC. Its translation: CASSLWDRGSIQYF.

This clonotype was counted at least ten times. The CDR3 coding sequence is TGTGCCAGCAGCTCCCTGACAGGGAGTACCACTGAAGCTTTCTTT. Its protein product is CASSSLTGSTTEAFF. J is TRBJ1-1 and V is TRBV7-3, with TRBD1 matching over 7 bases. Germline V CDR1 and CDR2: SGHTA, FQGTGA. V dropped 4 bases and J dropped 4; count of bases not matched to a gene: 9. The CDR3 consists of 15 residues.

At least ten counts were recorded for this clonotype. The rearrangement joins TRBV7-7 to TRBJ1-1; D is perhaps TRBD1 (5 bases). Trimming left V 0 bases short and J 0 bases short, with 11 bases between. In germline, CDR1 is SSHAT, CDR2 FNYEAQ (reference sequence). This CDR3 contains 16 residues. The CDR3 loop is CASSLAKGLMNTEAFF. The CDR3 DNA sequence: TGTGCCAGCAGCTTAGCGAAGGGGTTGATGAACACTGAAGCTTTCTTT.

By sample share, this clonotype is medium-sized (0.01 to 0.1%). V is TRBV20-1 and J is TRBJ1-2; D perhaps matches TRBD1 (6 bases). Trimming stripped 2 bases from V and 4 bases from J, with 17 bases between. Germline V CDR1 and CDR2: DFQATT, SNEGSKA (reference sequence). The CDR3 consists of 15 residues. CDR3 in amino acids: CSARPQGSKGYGYTF. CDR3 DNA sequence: TGCAGTGCTAGACCCCAGGGGTCCAAAGGCTATGGCTACACCTTC.

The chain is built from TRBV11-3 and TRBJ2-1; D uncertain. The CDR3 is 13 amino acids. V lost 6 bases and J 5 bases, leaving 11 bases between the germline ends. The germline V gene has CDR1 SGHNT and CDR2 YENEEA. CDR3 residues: CASSSELDNEQFF. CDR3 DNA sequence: TGTGCCAGCAGTTCAGAGCTAGACAATGAGCAGTTCTTC.

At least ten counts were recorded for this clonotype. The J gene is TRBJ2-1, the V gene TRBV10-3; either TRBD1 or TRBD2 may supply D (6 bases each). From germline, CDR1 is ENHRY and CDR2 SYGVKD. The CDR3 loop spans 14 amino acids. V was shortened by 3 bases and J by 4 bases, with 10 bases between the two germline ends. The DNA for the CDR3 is TGTGCCATCAGTGATAGAGGGGGGTACAATGAGCAGTTCTTC. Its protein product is CAISDRGGYNEQFF.

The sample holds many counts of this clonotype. CDR3 coding DNA: TGCGCCAGCAGCTTGGATGGGAATCAGCCCCAGCATTTT. It is translated as CASSLDGNQPQHF. The genes are TRBV5-1 and TRBJ1-5; D is uncertain. This CDR3 spans 13 amino acids. CDR1 is SGHRS and CDR2 is YFSETQ in the germline V gene. V lost 0 bases and J 4 bases, leaving 5 bases between the germline ends.

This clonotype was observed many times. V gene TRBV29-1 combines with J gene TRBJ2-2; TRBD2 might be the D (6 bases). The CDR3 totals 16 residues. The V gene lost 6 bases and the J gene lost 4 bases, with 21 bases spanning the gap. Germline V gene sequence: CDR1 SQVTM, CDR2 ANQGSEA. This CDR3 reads CSVGDRWRGGTGELFF. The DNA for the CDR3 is TGCAGCGTGGGGGATAGATGGAGGGGAGGCACCGGGGAGCTGTTTTTT.

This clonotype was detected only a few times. The CDR3: CSVEGQGNTEAFF. DNA for the CDR3: TGCAGCGTTGAAGGACAGGGGAACACTGAAGCTTTCTTT. This rearrangement joins TRBV29-1 to TRBJ1-1; the match to TRBD1 covers 7 bases. The germline CDR1 and CDR2 sequences are SQVTM and ANQGSEA. The ends lost 1 base at V and 1 base at J; junction bases unmatched: 0. This CDR3 contains 13 residues.